These 27 T cell receptor beta chains came from one sample sequenced in a study of CD8 T cells in Susac syndrome. Reverse transcription used about 0.45 to 1 ug RNA and random hexamers. MiXCR, run by TCRdb on the immunoSEQ multiplex PCR reads, gives a single entry per CDR3 protein. The sample records approximately 200,000 distinct CDR3 sequences, 95% being singletons. Sequences were obtained from CD4+ T cells from PBMCs. These receptor sequences come from a human donor with multiple sclerosis.

The count of this clonotype is one. The CDR3 region is CASSLGQGNPYEQYF. CDR3 in DNA: TGTGCCAGCAGCCTAGGACAGGGGAATCCCTACGAGCAGTACTTC. V usage is TRBV7-9 and J usage is TRBJ2-7; 9 nucleotides line up with TRBD1. The CDR3 is made up of 15 amino acids. Germline V gene data show CDR1 as SEHNR and CDR2 as FQNEAQ (reference sequence). V shed 5 bases and J 2 bases; nucleotides not matched to a gene: 7.

The J gene is TRBJ2-7, the V gene TRBV6-5, with D perhaps TRBD1 or TRBD2 (5 bases each). V was pared by 5 bases and J by 3 bases, with 11 bases between. The CDR3 runs 13 residues. The germline gives CDR1 MNHEY, CDR2 SVGAGI. The CDR3 DNA follows: TGTGCCAGCAGTACTAGACAGAACTACGAGCAGTACTTC. This translates into CASSTRQNYEQYF.

V and J are TRBV3-1 and TRBJ2-7; D is tentatively TRBD1 or TRBD2 (5 bases each). The germline CDR1 and CDR2 sequences are LGHDT and YNNKEL (reference sequence). The length of the CDR3 is 15 residues. The ends were cut back, 4 bases at V and 1 base at J, with 14 bases in the middle. The CDR3 is CASSPIGAPSYEQYF. Here the CDR3 DNA reads TGTGCCAGCAGCCCTATCGGGGCCCCGTCCTACGAGCAGTACTTC.

The V call is TRBV6-5, the J call TRBJ1-2; no reliable D call. This CDR3 comprises 14 residues. Germline-derived CDR1 and CDR2 are MNHEY and SVGAGI. With 0 bases removed from V and 8 bases from J, the gap between germline ends came to 13 bases. The CDR3: CASSYSGSVQGYTF. CDR3 coding DNA: TGTGCCAGCAGTTACTCGGGCTCGGTCCAAGGCTACACCTTC.

V gene TRBV5-4 combines with J gene TRBJ2-1, with TRBD2 identical over 8 bases. V lost 2 bases to trimming and J lost 9 bases; unmatched junction nucleotides: 1. Germline V gene data show CDR1 as SGHNT and CDR2 as YYREEE (reference sequence). This CDR3 has 12 amino acids. The CDR3 here is CASSFSGVEQFF. Written as DNA, the CDR3 is TGTGCCAGCAGCTTTAGCGGGGTTGAGCAGTTCTTC.

This chain uses TRBV7-9 with TRBJ1-1; 7 bases map to TRBD1. The CDR3 sequence is 14 residues long. The J segment lost 4 bases and the V segment lost 1 base, leaving 3 bases of the junction unmatched. Germline V lookup: CDR1 SEHNR, CDR2 FQNEAQ (reference sequence). In DNA form, the CDR3 reads TGTGCCAGCAGCTTAGGGGCAGGGGGCACTGAAGCTTTCTTT. As protein: CASSLGAGGTEAFF.

V usage is TRBV9 and J usage is TRBJ2-3; unclear D gene. In germline, CDR1 is SGDLS, CDR2 YYNGEE. V lost 4 bases, J lost 4 bases, and 10 bases lay in between. This CDR3 spans 13 amino acids. DNA for the CDR3: TGTGCCAGCAGCTCCTATGCGGCAGATACGCAGTATTTT. This encodes CASSSYAADTQYF.

This chain uses TRBV7-2 with TRBJ2-3; TRBD2 might be the D (5 bases). The V gene's germline CDR1 is SGHTA and CDR2 FQGNSA. The CDR3 length is 14 residues. The V end was cut by 7 bases, the J end by 2 bases, with 13 bases between. The CDR3 loop reads CASTQRADTDTQYF. CDR3 DNA: TGTGCCAGCACCCAGAGGGCAGACACAGATACGCAGTATTTT.

CDR3 nucleotide sequence: TGTGCCAGCAGTTGGCGGGGGACGGCAACTAATGAAAAACTGTTTTTT. Encoded protein: CASSWRGTATNEKLFF. The V gene is TRBV6-5, the J gene TRBJ1-4; D may be TRBD1 (5 bases). The CDR3 length is 16 residues. V lost 4 bases and J lost 0, with 12 bases in between. Germline V gene sequence: CDR1 MNHEY, CDR2 SVGAGI.

In this sample, this clonotype turned up once. The chain links TRBV5-1 to TRBJ2-1; D possibly corresponds to TRBD1 (6 bases). The CDR3 runs to 14 residues. Trimming removed 2 bases at V and 3 bases at J, with 9 bases between. Germline V gives CDR1 SGHRS, CDR2 YFSETQ. The CDR3 reads CASSFWTDYNEQFF. The CDR3 DNA is TGCGCCAGCAGCTTCTGGACAGACTACAATGAGCAGTTCTTC.

The gene calls are TRBV12-3 or TRBV12-4 and TRBJ1-1; 7 bases align to TRBD1. V dropped 0 bases and J dropped 5; count of bases not matched to a gene: 15. This CDR3 comprises 18 residues. The CDR3 DNA follows: TGTGCCAGCAGTTTAGCCAGAGTGGCCACAGGGGAGTTGACTGAAGCTTTCTTT. Encoded protein: CASSLARVATGELTEAFF.

The chain carries TRBV29-1 and TRBJ1-5; D ambiguous. Per the germline V gene, CDR1 is SQVTM and CDR2 is ANQGSEA. The V end lost 0 bases, the J end lost 7 bases, and 10 bases lay between the germline ends. This CDR3 is built from 13 residues. The CDR3 spells CSVEDTGGQPQHF. Here the CDR3 DNA reads TGCAGCGTTGAAGACACCGGAGGGCAGCCCCAGCATTTT.

This chain connects TRBV3-1 to TRBJ2-1; 7 nucleotides line up with TRBD2. This CDR3 spans 13 amino acids. V trimming: 4 bases; J trimming: 11 bases; junction bases outside the gene matches: 8. The V gene's germline CDR1 is LGHDT and CDR2 YNNKEL (reference sequence). CDR3 nucleotides: TGTGCCAGCAGCCCAACCTTACTAGCGAAGCAGTTCTTC. Its translation is CASSPTLLAKQFF.

This clonotype was detected only a few times. CDR3 DNA sequence: TGTGCCTGGAGTGGCCAGGGCAATCAGCCCCAGCATTTT. It specifies CAWSGQGNQPQHF. This chain joins TRBV30 and TRBJ1-5, with D uncertain. Trimming removed 1 base from V and 2 bases from J, with 6 bases in between. From germline, CDR1 is GTSNPN and CDR2 SVGIG (reference sequence). The CDR3 spans 13 residues.

V and J are TRBV3-1 and TRBJ1-1; no clear D gene. V was cut by 1 base and J by 3 bases, with 6 bases left in between. Looked up from germline, CDR1 is LGHDT and CDR2 is YNNKEL (reference sequence). The CDR3 is made up of 13 amino acids. The CDR3 DNA sequence: TGTGCCAGCAGCCAAGTTGCCTACACTGAAGCTTTCTTT. Its protein product is CASSQVAYTEAFF.

The chain is built from TRBV29-1 and TRBJ2-5; D not resolved. The germline CDR1 and CDR2 sequences are SQVTM and ANQGSEA. Deletions cut 4 bases from V and 2 bases from J, with 8 bases between. The CDR3 has 12 residues. The CDR3 region is CSVAESQETQYF. The CDR3 DNA is TGCAGCGTTGCGGAGTCGCAAGAGACCCAGTACTTC.

J is TRBJ2-3 and V is TRBV7-3; unclear D gene. Trimming pared 4 bases from V and 3 bases from J, leaving 5 bases between. Germline loops: CDR1 SGHTA, CDR2 FQGTGA. The CDR3 totals 12 residues. In DNA, the CDR3 is TGTGCCAGCAGCTCCCAGACAGATACGCAGTATTTT. Its protein is CASSSQTDTQYF. Full variable domain (remainder filled in from reference TRBV7-3 and TRBJ2-3): GAGVSQTPSNKVTEKGKYVELRCDPISGHTALYWYRQSLGQGPEFLIYFQGTGAADDSGLPNDRFFAVRPEGSVSTLKIQRTERGDSAVYLCASSSQTDTQYFGPGTRLTVL.

V is TRBV20-1 and J is TRBJ2-3; unclear D gene. CDR3 length: 14 residues. Trimming stripped 2 bases from V and 6 bases from J, with 15 bases between. In germline, CDR1 is DFQATT, CDR2 SNEGSKA (reference sequence). The CDR3 coding sequence is TGCAGTGCTAGACTCCCCCCCGGAATGGATACGCAGTATTTT. It is translated as CSARLPPGMDTQYF.

This clonotype has just one count. CDR3 sequence: CASSIPRGRGYGYTF. The CDR3 nucleotides are TGTGCCAGCAGTATTCCCAGGGGGCGCGGCTATGGCTACACCTTC. This chain joins TRBV25-1 and TRBJ1-2, with TRBD1 matching over 8 bases. V gave up 5 bases and J gave up 4 bases; unmatched junction bases: 9. Germline CDR1 is MGHDK and CDR2 is SYGVNS. This CDR3 has 15 amino acids.

The CDR3 DNA is TGTGCCAGCAGCCAAGCCCCCGGGACATACTACGAGCAGTACTTC. Translated: CASSQAPGTYYEQYF. This chain connects TRBV3-1 to TRBJ2-7, with a possible D match to TRBD1 (6 bases). Germline V gene data show CDR1 as LGHDT and CDR2 as YNNKEL (reference sequence). V was shortened by 1 base and J by 3 bases, with 13 bases between the two germline ends. The CDR3 has 15 amino acids.

The chain carries TRBV7-9 and TRBJ2-1; 9 bases agree with TRBD1. Germline V lookup: CDR1 SEHNR, CDR2 FQNEAQ (reference sequence). After removal of 7 bases from V and 8 bases from J, the junction contained 9 bases not matched to a gene. The CDR3 covers 14 residues. CDR3 loop: CASIGTGFVYEQFF. The CDR3 nucleotides read TGTGCCAGCATCGGGACAGGGTTTGTCTATGAGCAGTTCTTC. Full variable domain (remainder filled in from reference TRBV7-9 and TRBJ2-1): DTGVSQNPRHKITKRGQNVTFRCDPISEHNRLYWYRQTLGQGPEFLTYFQNEAQLEKSRLLSDRFSAERPKGSFSTLEIQRTEQGDSAMYLCASIGTGFVYEQFFGPGTRLTVL.

CDR3 in amino acids: CASSSRDGHYGYTF. In nucleotides, the CDR3 is TGTGCCAGCAGCTCCCGGGACGGACACTATGGCTACACCTTC. The chain carries TRBV9 and TRBJ1-2, with D perhaps matching TRBD1 (5 bases). The V end was cut by 4 bases, the J end by 3 bases, with 13 bases between. This CDR3 region has 14 residues. Germline values: CDR1 SGDLS, CDR2 YYNGEE.

This clonotype has just a few counts. The chain recombines TRBV6-1 with TRBJ2-5; D ambiguous. CDR1 is MNHNS, CDR2 SASEGT, per germline. The CDR3 runs 13 residues. Trimming cost V 5 bases and J 0 bases, with 7 bases left between them. CDR3 nucleotide sequence: TGTGCCAGCAGTTCAACGTACCAAGAGACCCAGTACTTC. It yields the protein CASSSTYQETQYF.

This chain links TRBV7-8 with TRBJ2-7, with 8 nucleotides matching TRBD1. V lost 5 bases, J lost 3 bases, and 6 bases stayed unmatched. CDR3 size: 14 residues. Germline lookup yields CDR1 SGHVS and CDR2 FQNEAQ. CDR3 amino acids: CASSPTDRGYEQYF. The CDR3 region has the DNA TGTGCCAGCAGCCCAACAGACAGGGGCTACGAGCAGTACTTC.

This rearrangement joins TRBV30 to TRBJ1-2; D remains ambiguous. The CDR3 is made up of 14 amino acids. Trimming shortened V by 2 bases and J by 0 bases, and 10 bases separated the two germline ends. Germline V gene data show CDR1 as GTSNPN and CDR2 as SVGIG (reference sequence). The CDR3 protein is CAWSSETTNYGYTF. As DNA, the CDR3 is TGTGCCTGGAGTTCAGAGACCACTAACTATGGCTACACCTTC.

CDR3 loop: CSVSFGEKLFF. In nucleotides, the CDR3 is TGCAGCGTTTCTTTCGGGGAAAAACTGTTTTTT. This sequence joins TRBV29-1 and TRBJ1-4, with D unclear. The CDR3 has 11 residues. Deletions cut 5 bases from V and 8 bases from J, with 9 bases between. Germline CDR1 is SQVTM and CDR2 is ANQGSEA.

This clonotype was seen once. V gene TRBV10-3 combines with J gene TRBJ2-5, with D possibly being TRBD1 (5 bases). V lost 4 bases and J 5 bases, leaving 14 bases between the germline ends. Germline CDR1 is ENHRY and CDR2 is SYGVKD. This CDR3 region has 14 residues. CDR3 protein: CAISGGSPRETQYF. The CDR3 DNA is TGTGCCATCAGTGGGGGCAGTCCGCGCGAGACCCAGTACTTC.